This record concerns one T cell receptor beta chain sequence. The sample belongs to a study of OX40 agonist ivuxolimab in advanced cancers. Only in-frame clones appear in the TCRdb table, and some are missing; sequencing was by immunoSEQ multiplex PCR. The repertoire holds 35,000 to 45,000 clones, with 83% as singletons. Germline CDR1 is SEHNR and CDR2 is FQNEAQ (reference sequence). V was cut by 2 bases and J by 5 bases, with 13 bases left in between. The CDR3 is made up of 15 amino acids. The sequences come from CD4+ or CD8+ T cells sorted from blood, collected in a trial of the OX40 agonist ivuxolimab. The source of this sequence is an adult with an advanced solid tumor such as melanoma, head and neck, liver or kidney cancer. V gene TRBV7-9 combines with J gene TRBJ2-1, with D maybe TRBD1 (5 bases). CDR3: CASSLWRQMHNEQFF. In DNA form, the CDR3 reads TGTGCCAGCAGCTTATGGCGACAGATGCACAATGAGCAGTTCTTC.